The sequence of this T cell receptor (beta chain) was determined in a study of blood T cell repertoires in COVID-19. Study-wide background: Spain, Italy and the United States supplied samples that represented acute and convalescent COVID-19. PBMCs, B-cell-depleted T cells, or T cells were the source of the cDNA or gDNA that made up the material.

This clone was recorded only once. How the authors handled the data: Amplification with reference gene primers provided the estimates of nucleated cell counts. Using immunoSEQ multiplex PCR, the repertoire was profiled, and TCRdb retains in-frame clones only, with some absent. V, J and clone size reflect that table, while D and trimming were determined from the DNA. The sample holds over 95,000 clones; approximately 88% are singletons and the top ten take about 18%. Trimming removed 5 bases from V and 2 bases from J, with 12 bases in between. The CDR3 contains 14 residues. Germline assignment: CDR1 KGHSH and CDR2 LQKENI.

The sequenced sample was peripheral blood. This TCR derives from a woman in her fifties or sixties with acute or convalescent COVID-19. The genes are TRBV18 and TRBJ1-1, with TRBD1 as a possible D gene (6 bases). The CDR3 nucleotides read TGTGCCAGCTCAGTAGACAGGTACAACACTGAAGCTTTCTTT. Translation gives CASSVDRYNTEAFF.